This TCR beta chain appears in the sequencing data of a study of T cells after yellow fever vaccination. The CDR3 has 13 amino acids. The V gene's germline CDR1 is SQVTM and CDR2 ANQGSEA. V shed 8 bases and J 1 base; nucleotides not matched to a gene: 6. A remark on this clonotype: The antigen is undetermined.

Study-wide points: Clones that expanded after primary vaccination mostly reappeared after the booster (96% CD4, 70% to 90% CD8). A weaker but faster secondary response was observed, peaking on day 5 versus 15.

Synthesis of TCR cDNA relied on 5'RACE template switching, which attached a universal primer site and UMIs. TCRdb called the 5' RACE reads again in MiXCR, with one record for every CDR3 protein. The table records roughly 300,000 distinct CDR3 sequences, about 8.3% of them present only once. The origin of this receptor is a young man who received the YFV17D yellow fever vaccine. The chain combines TRBV29-1 with TRBJ2-7, with 9 bases aligning to TRBD1. The input for sequencing was PBMCs, taken around 45 days after the first yellow fever vaccination. The CDR3 region has the DNA TGCAGCACCCGGGACAGGGATTCCTACGAGCAGTACTTC. As protein: CSTRDRDSYEQYF.